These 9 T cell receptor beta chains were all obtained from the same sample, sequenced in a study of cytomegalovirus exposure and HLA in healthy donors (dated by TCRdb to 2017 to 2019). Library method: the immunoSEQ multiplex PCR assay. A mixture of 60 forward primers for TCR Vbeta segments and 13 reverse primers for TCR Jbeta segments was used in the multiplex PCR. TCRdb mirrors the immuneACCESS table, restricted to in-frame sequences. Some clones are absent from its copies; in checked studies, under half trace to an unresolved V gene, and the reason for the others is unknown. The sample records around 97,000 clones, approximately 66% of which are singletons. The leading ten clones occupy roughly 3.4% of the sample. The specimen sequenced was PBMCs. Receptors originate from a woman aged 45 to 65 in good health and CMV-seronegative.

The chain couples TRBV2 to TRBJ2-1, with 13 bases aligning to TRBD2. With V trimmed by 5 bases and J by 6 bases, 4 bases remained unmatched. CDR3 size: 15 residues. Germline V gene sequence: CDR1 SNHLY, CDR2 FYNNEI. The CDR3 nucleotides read TGTGCCAGCAGTCCGGGACTAGCGGGGACCAATGAGCAGTTCTTC. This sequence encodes CASSPGLAGTNEQFF.

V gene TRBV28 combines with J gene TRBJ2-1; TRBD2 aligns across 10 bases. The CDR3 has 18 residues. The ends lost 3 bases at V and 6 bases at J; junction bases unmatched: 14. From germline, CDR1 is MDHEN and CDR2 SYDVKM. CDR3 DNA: TGTGCCAGCAGTTTCGGTATTCAAAGCGGGAGGGCCAGCAATGAGCAGTTCTTC. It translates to CASSFGIQSGRASNEQFF. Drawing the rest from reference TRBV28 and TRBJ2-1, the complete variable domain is DVKVTQSSRYLVKRTGEKVFLECVQDMDHENMFWYRQDPGLGLRLIYFSYDVKMKEKGDIPEGYSVSREKKERFSLILESASTNQTSMYLCASSFGIQSGRASNEQFFGPGTRLTVL.

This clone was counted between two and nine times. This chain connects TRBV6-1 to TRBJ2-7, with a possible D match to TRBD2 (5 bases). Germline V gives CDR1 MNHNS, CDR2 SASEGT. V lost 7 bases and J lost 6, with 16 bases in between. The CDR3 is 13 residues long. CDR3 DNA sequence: TGTGCCAGCACTATTCGGGAAACGGCCGAGCAGTACTTC. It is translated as CASTIRETAEQYF.

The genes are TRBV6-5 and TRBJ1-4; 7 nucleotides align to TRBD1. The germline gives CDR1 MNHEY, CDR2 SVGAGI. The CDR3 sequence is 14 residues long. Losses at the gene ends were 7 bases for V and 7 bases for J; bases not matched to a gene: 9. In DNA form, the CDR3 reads TGTGCCAGCAAAATGACAGGGTTGAGTGAAAAACTGTTTTTT. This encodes CASKMTGLSEKLFF.

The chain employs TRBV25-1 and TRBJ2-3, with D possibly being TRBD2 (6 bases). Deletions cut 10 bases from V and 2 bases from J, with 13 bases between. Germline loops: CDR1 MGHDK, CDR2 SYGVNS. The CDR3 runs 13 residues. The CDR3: CATLAPNTDTQYF. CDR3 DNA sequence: TGTGCCACACTAGCACCAAACACAGATACGCAGTATTTT.

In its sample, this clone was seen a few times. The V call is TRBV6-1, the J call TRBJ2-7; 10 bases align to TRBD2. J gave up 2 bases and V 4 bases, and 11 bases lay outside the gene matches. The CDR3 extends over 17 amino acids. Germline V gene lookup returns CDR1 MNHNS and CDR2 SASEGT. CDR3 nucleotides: TGTGCCAGCAGTGCGTCACTTGCCGGGACTAGCGCCTACGAGCAGTACTTC. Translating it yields CASSASLAGTSAYEQYF.

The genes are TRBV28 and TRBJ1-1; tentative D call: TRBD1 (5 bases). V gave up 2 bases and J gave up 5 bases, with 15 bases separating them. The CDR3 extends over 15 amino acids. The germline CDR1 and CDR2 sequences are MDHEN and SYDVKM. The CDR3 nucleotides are TGTGCCAGCAGTTTAAGGGGAGGCATTAGGACTGAAGCTTTCTTT. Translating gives CASSLRGGIRTEAFF.

Here the CDR3 reads CASSSRQVGTIYF. The CDR3 DNA is TGTGCCAGCAGCTCCCGGCAGGTCGGCACCATATATTTT. The chain uses TRBV5-6 and TRBJ1-3; D uncertain. V lost 3 bases and J 9 bases, leaving 13 bases between the germline ends. CDR1 is SGHDT and CDR2 is YYEEEE in the germline V gene. The CDR3 is 13 residues long.

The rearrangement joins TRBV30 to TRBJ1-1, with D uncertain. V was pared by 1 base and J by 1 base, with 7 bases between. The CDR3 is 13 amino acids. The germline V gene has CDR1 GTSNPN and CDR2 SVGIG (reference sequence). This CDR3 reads CAWSEGGNTEAFF. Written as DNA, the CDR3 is TGTGCCTGGAGTGAAGGAGGGAACACTGAAGCTTTCTTT.